This T cell receptor beta chain appears in the sequencing data of a study of T cell repertoires in cytomegalovirus infection (dated by TCRdb to between 2018 and 2021). For the wider study: The HLA type of each donor mattered for the analysis, because public TCR beta signatures pointed to carriage of CMV infection along with the matching HLA type. Results the study describes overall, beyond this receptor: Cumulative frequency of public TCR beta family members discriminated carriers of CMV infection plus the relevant HLA type in this cohort and an independent roughly 350-donor cohort. The ex vivo response was dominated by HLA-C-restricted CMV-specific TCR beta clonotypes, and the single most frequent clonotype in two of eight donors was supplied by these HLA-C-restricted clonotypes.

The data were produced on an Illumina HiSeq 1500. TCRdb reran the public reads through fastp at Q25 and MiXCR, keeping productive beta chains. When rows share a CDR3 protein, they turn into one entry using the most common DNA and genes. This sample has under 800,000 distinct CDR3 sequences in its table, and 20% to 25% of those were observed once. Clones ranked in the top ten supply around 8% of the sample. This clonotype has more than one count but fewer than ten. Its antigen target is currently unknown. No quality values exist for individual bases; no much larger clone is one base distant. Sequenced: CD8+ T cells from PBMCs. This TCR came from a human donor in good health (CMV status not recorded). Some clones in this sample may be carry-over from other donors' samples.

CDR3 region: CASSQDPGGGINEQFF. The sequence in DNA is TGTGCCAGCAGCCAAGATCCTGGGGGGGGGATCAATGAGCAGTTCTTC. The chain joins TRBV14 to TRBJ2-1, with TRBD2 matching 7 junction bases. V ends up 0 bases short and J 6 bases short, with an unmatched junction base count of 8. CDR1 and CDR2 (SGHDN, FVKESK) derive from the germline V gene. Including the terminal cysteine and phenylalanine, the CDR3 comprises 16 residues. The kept DNA is CDR3 alone, 48 bases in frame from the first base.